This TCR beta chain comes out of a study of cytomegalovirus exposure and HLA in healthy donors. Here immunoSEQ multiplex PCR was the method, and the copy in TCRdb shows in-frame clones only, minus some. The sample lists under 250,000 clones; roughly 81% were seen once. Study results and caveats: The listing of roughly 160 TCR beta chains classed them as cytomegalovirus-associated. Rare sequences made up most TCRs, while some public TCRs were found in many donors.

The length of the CDR3 is 12 residues. The J segment lost 11 bases and the V segment lost 2 bases, leaving 6 bases of the junction unmatched. Germline CDR1 is GTSNPN and CDR2 is SVGIG (reference sequence). A single count supports this clone. As yet, its antigen is unknown. Sequencing was performed on PBMCs. The origin of this receptor is a woman aged 25 to 39 in good health and CMV-seronegative. The chain combines TRBV30 with TRBJ1-1; 9 nucleotides agree with TRBD1. The CDR3 region is CAWSPQGAGAFF. The CDR3, as DNA: TGTGCCTGGAGTCCACAGGGGGCTGGGGCTTTCTTT.